A selection of T cell receptor beta chains follows, all from one sample in a study of CD8 T cells in Susac syndrome. TCRdb re-called the immunoSEQ multiplex PCR reads with MiXCR, one entry per CDR3 protein. In the table there are some 160,000 distinct CDR3 sequences, approximately 96% of which are singletons. Source material: CD4+ T cells from PBMCs. Receptors originate from a human donor with Susac syndrome. CDR3s include the opening cysteine and the closing phenylalanine or tryptophan. D genes are given only for firm matches. Clone size appears in some rows only: once, few, many, or a class for an expanded clone.

clone size	J gene	V gene	D gene	CDR3 DNA	CDR3 protein
NA	TRBJ2-5	TRBV12-3/TRBV12-4	NA	TGTGCCAGCAGCAGGGGATCGGGACGCTTGGAGACCCAGTACTTC	CASSRGSGRLETQYF
NA	TRBJ2-3	TRBV28	NA	TGTGCCAGCAGTTTAGGCGGAATTGGGCCCTCAGATACGCAGTATTTT	CASSLGGIGPSDTQYF
NA	TRBJ1-1	TRBV5-1	NA	TGCGCCAGCAGCATCCGACAAAGCACCACTGAAGCTTTCTTT	CASSIRQSTTEAFF
NA	TRBJ2-7	TRBV7-2	TRBD2	TGTGCCAGCAGCTCTAGCGGGGGGGCCGGTTACGAGCAGTACTTC	CASSSSGGAGYEQYF
once	TRBJ2-5	TRBV25-1	NA	TGTGCCAGCAGTGACGGATTAGGACAGAAACAAGAGACCCAGTACTTC	CASSDGLGQKQETQYF
NA	TRBJ2-3	TRBV5-1	NA	TGCGCCAGCAGCTTGGGGGCAAATAGACTCGATACGCAGTATTTT	CASSLGANRLDTQYF
NA	TRBJ1-2	TRBV12-3/TRBV12-4	TRBD1	TGTGCCAGCAGCCGGGACAGGGGATACGGCTACACCTTC	CASSRDRGYGYTF
NA	TRBJ2-7	TRBV4-1	NA	TGCGCCAGCAGCCTTCAGATCGCCTACGAGCAGTACTTC	CASSLQIAYEQYF
few	TRBJ2-7	TRBV14	NA	TGTGCCAGCAGCCAAGTCTACTACGAGCAGTACTTC	CASSQVYYEQYF
few	TRBJ2-3	TRBV29-1	NA	TGCAGCGGGCGAGGACGGGTGGGGACGCAGTATTTT	CSGRGRVGTQYF
NA	TRBJ1-1	TRBV19	TRBD1	TGTGCCAGTAACCCGATCGACAGGGGCACTGAAGCTTTCTTT	CASNPIDRGTEAFF
NA	TRBJ1-4	TRBV7-9	TRBD1	TGTGCCAGCAGCTTATTACCCCACCGGGACAGGGGTGATGAAAAACTGTTTTTT	CASSLLPHRDRGDEKLFF
NA	TRBJ2-7	TRBV29-1	TRBD1	TGCAGCGTTGTTCGGGACAGCTACGAGCAGTACTTC	CSVVRDSYEQYF
NA	TRBJ2-7	TRBV20-1	NA	TGCAGTGCAAGACCAGGGGCGGGGGAGCAGTACTTC	CSARPGAGEQYF
NA	TRBJ1-5	TRBV9	NA	TGTGCCAGCAGCGTGGGGTCTGGCACTAGCAATCAGCCCCAGCATTTT	CASSVGSGTSNQPQHF
NA	TRBJ1-2	TRBV18	TRBD1	TGTGCCAGCTCACCGGAGACAGGGAAGGGCTATGGCTACACCTTC	CASSPETGKGYGYTF
NA	TRBJ1-2	TRBV6-2/TRBV6-3	NA	TGTGCCCTAGGAGGAGCCTTCTATGGCTACACCTTC	CALGGAFYGYTF
NA	TRBJ2-1	TRBV20-1	NA	TGCAGTGCTAGAGATGGACTAAAGAATGAGCAGTTCTTC	CSARDGLKNEQFF
NA	TRBJ2-7	TRBV29-1	TRBD2	TGCAGCGTTGAAGATCGAGCGGGGGGGTACGAGCAGTACTTC	CSVEDRAGGYEQYF
once	TRBJ2-7	TRBV25-1	NA	TGTGCCAGCAGTGAAGCCCCGGGGATGAGCTCCTACGAGCAGTACTTC	CASSEAPGMSSYEQYF
NA	TRBJ1-5	TRBV6-5	NA	TGTGCCAGCCGAAGTGGCAATCAGCCCCAGCATTTT	CASRSGNQPQHF
NA	TRBJ2-5	TRBV20-1	TRBD1	TGCAGTGCTAGAGGGGGGGACAGGGCCGAGACCCAGTACTTC	CSARGGDRAETQYF
NA	TRBJ2-2	TRBV2	NA	TGTGCCAGCAGTGAAGCGCTTCCGTGGGGGCTCGGCGGGGAGCTGTTTTTT	CASSEALPWGLGGELFF
NA	TRBJ2-5	TRBV12-3/TRBV12-4	TRBD2	TGTGCCAGCAGTTTATGGACTAGCGGTCAAGAGACCCAGTACTTC	CASSLWTSGQETQYF
NA	TRBJ2-1	TRBV5-4	NA	TGTGCCAGCAGCTTGGGCTCCCAAGTGCCCTACAATGAGCAGTTCTTC	CASSLGSQVPYNEQFF
NA	TRBJ1-1	TRBV2	NA	TGTGCCAGCAGTGAAATCGTGACGGAAGCTTTCTTT	CASSEIVTEAFF